This note documents a single T cell receptor (beta chain) sequence. Antigen: not known. Primers: 60 Vbeta forward and 13 Jbeta reverse. Assay used: immunoSEQ multiplex PCR; TCRdb lists only in-frame clones, some missing. Of around 100,000 clones listed, around 80% are singletons. These data come from a study of cytomegalovirus exposure and HLA in healthy donors. Study details: Some 200 million T cells yielded roughly 120 million unique TCR beta sequences, as an earlier analysis found. Whole-study results and caveats: In a later analysis, TCR beta V- and J-gene trimming was associated with a missense DCLRE1C variant.

This TCR was recovered from a man aged 25 to 40 in good health and CMV-seropositive. Sequencing input: PBMCs.

The DNA for the CDR3 is TGCGCCAGCAGCTTGTCGGGGGGGCGGAATTCACCCCTCCACTTT. This codes for CASSLSGGRNSPLHF. The chain carries TRBV5-1 and TRBJ1-6; a weak D match, TRBD1 (6 bases). Germline CDR1 is SGHRS and CDR2 is YFSETQ. The CDR3 length is 15 residues. Trimming left V 1 base short and J 7 bases short, with 12 bases between.